This paragraph reports one T cell receptor (beta chain). This record comes from a study of cytomegalovirus exposure and HLA in healthy donors. Researchers ran the PCR with 60 Vbeta and 13 Jbeta primers. Generated by immunoSEQ multiplex PCR, the TCRdb table keeps only in-frame clones and is missing some. The sample shows under 200,000 clones, more than 65% of them seen only once. Germline lookup yields CDR1 MNHNS and CDR2 SASEGT. The ends lost 5 bases at V and 5 bases at J; junction bases unmatched: 5. This CDR3 has 13 residues. Sequencing input: PBMCs. This chain connects TRBV6-1 to TRBJ2-5; 7 nucleotides align to TRBD2. This TCR came from a man younger than 40 in good health and CMV-seronegative. The chain's CDR3 is CASSRTRTETQYF. The CDR3 DNA follows: TGTGCCAGCAGTCGGACTAGAACCGAGACCCAGTACTTC.